This T cell receptor (beta chain) was documented in a study of OX40 agonist ivuxolimab in advanced cancers. The repertoire was sequenced with immunoSEQ multiplex PCR; TCRdb's copy has only in-frame clones and lacks some. The sample comprises 85,000 to 100,000 clones, around 85% of which are singletons, and 3% to 4% rests with the top ten. Per the germline V gene, CDR1 is MDHEN and CDR2 is SYDVKM. J was trimmed by 8 bases and V by 6 bases; bases with no gene match: 12. The CDR3 covers 15 residues. The V and J genes are TRBV28 and TRBJ2-1; TRBD2 aligns across 8 bases. The TCR sequence derives from an adult with an advanced solid tumor such as melanoma, head and neck, liver or kidney cancer. The specimen comprised CD4+ or CD8+ T cells sorted from blood, sampled in a trial of the OX40 agonist ivuxolimab. The CDR3 DNA follows: TGTGCCAGCAGAACAGCCGGGACTAGTTTTGATGAGCAGTTCTTC. Protein sequence: CASRTAGTSFDEQFF. The variable domain in full, with the rest retrieved from reference TRBV28 and TRBJ2-1, is DVKVTQSSRYLVKRTGEKVFLECVQDMDHENMFWYRQDPGLGLRLIYFSYDVKMKEKGDIPEGYSVSREKKERFSLILESASTNQTSMYLCASRTAGTSFDEQFFGPGTRLTVL.